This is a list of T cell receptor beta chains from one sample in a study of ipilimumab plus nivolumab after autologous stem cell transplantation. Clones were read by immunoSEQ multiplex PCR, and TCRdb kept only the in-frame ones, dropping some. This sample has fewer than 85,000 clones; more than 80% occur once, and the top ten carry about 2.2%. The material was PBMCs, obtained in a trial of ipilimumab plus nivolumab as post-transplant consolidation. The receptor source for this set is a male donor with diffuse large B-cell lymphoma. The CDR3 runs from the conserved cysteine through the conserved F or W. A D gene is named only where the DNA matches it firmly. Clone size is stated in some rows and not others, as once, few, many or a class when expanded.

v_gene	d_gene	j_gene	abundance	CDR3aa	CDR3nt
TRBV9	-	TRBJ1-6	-	CASSRGDHNSPLHF	TGTGCCAGCAGCAGGGGGGACCATAATTCACCCCTCCACTTT
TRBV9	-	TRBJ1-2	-	CASSEYMDGYTF	TGTGCCAGCAGCGAGTACATGGATGGCTACACCTTC
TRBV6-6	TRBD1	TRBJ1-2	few	CASSSRAGGYGYTF	TGTGCCAGCTCCAGCCGGGCAGGGGGCTATGGCTACACCTTC
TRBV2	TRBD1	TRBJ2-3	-	CASRGTGGTDTQYF	TGTGCCAGCAGGGGGACAGGGGGCACAGATACGCAGTATTTT
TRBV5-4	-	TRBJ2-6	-	CASTFRRGGANVLTF	TGTGCCAGCACCTTCAGGCGGGGTGGGGCCAACGTCCTGACTTTC
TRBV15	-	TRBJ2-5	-	CATSRDRRPRMAQYF	TGTGCCACCAGCAGAGATCGGAGGCCCCGGATGGCCCAGTACTTC
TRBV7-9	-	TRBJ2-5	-	CAITEAAIQETQYF	TGTGCCATCACTGAGGCGGCTATCCAAGAGACCCAGTACTTC
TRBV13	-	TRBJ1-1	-	CASSLGGTMNTEAFF	TGTGCCAGCAGCTTGGGGGGGACCATGAACACTGAAGCTTTCTTT
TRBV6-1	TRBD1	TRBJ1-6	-	CASSDNRGQSPLHF	TGTGCCAGCAGTGATAACAGGGGGCAATCACCCCTCCACTTT
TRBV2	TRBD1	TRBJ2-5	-	CATQSGTGGQETQYF	TGTGCCACCCAAAGCGGGACAGGGGGCCAAGAGACCCAGTACTTC
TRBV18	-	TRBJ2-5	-	CASSPQDQETQYF	TGTGCCAGCTCACCCCAGGACCAAGAGACCCAGTACTTC
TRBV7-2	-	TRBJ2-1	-	CASSLMTAMGEQFF	TGTGCCAGCAGTCTGATGACCGCGATGGGTGAGCAGTTCTTC
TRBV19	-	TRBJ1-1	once	CASSIALGQLNTEAFF	TGTGCCAGTAGTATAGCTCTGGGGCAGTTAAACACTGAAGCTTTCTTT
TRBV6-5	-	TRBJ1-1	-	CASSWEGLGTEAFF	TGTGCCAGCAGTTGGGAGGGTTTAGGGACTGAAGCTTTCTTT
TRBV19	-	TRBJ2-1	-	CASRSALYNEQFF	TGTGCCAGTCGTAGTGCCCTGTACAATGAGCAGTTCTTC
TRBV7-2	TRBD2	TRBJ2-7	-	CASSSGLAGDGQYF	TGTGCCAGCAGCTCCGGACTAGCGGGGGATGGGCAGTACTTC
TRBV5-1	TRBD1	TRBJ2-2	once	CASTVQGAGTGELFF	TGCGCCAGCACAGTGCAGGGGGCGGGCACCGGGGAGCTGTTTTTT
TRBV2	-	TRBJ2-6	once	CASAGHPGSGANVLTF	TGTGCCAGCGCCGGCCATCCGGGCTCTGGGGCCAACGTCCTGACTTTC